This T cell receptor (beta chain) was observed in a study of Ad26.COV2.S vaccination and SARS-CoV-2 variants. Data came from immunoSEQ multiplex PCR; TCRdb stores just in-frame clones and leaves some out. The table lists about 680,000 clones, 89% of them singletons. The ends lost 5 bases at V and 3 bases at J; junction bases unmatched: 4. This CDR3 region has 14 residues. Germline assignment: CDR1 SGHTA and CDR2 FQGTGA. This sample's treatment: some 20 received Ad26.COV2.S at low or high dose, single or two shots; a few received placebo; per-sample allocation not given. Sampling happened 63 days after the first vaccine or placebo injection.

The source is a person aged 18 to 65 who received the Ad26.COV2.S COVID-19 vaccine or a placebo. The chain has TRBV7-3 and TRBJ2-1, with TRBD1 matching over 7 bases. This material consisted of peripheral blood, taken in a trial of Ad26.COV2.S vaccine versus placebo. The CDR3 loop reads CASSPGQSYNEQFF. CDR3 sequence (DNA): TGTGCCAGCAGCCCGGGACAGAGCTACAATGAGCAGTTCTTC.